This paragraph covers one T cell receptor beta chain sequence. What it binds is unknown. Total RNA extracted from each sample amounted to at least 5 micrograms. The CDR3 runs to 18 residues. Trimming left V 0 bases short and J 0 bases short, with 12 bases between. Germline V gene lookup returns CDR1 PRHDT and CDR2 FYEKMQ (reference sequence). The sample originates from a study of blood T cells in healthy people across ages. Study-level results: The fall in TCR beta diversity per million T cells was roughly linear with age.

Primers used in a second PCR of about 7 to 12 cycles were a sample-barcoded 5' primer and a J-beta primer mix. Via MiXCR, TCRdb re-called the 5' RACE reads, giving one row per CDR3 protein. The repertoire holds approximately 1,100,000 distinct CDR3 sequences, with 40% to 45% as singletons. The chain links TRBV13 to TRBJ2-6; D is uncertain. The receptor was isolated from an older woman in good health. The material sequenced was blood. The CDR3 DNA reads TGTGCCAGCAGCTTAGGGTCGGGCCGCACCTCTGGGGCCAACGTCCTGACTTTC. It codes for CASSLGSGRTSGANVLTF.